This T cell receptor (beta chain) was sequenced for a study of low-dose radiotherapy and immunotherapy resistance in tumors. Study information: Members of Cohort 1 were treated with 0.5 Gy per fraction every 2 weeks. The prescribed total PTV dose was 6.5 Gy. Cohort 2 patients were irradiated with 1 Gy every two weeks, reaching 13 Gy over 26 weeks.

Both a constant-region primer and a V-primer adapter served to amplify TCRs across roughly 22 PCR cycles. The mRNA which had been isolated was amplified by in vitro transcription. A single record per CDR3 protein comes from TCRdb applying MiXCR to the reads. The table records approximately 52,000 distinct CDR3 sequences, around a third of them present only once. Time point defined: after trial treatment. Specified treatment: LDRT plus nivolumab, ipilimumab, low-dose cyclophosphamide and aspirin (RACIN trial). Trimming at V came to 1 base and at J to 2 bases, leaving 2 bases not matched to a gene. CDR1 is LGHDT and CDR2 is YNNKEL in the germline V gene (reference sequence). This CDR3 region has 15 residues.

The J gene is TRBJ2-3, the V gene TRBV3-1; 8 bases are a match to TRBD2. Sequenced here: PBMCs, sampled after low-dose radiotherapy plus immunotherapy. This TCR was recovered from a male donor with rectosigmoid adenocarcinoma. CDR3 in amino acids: CASSQASGYTDTQYF. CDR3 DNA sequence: TGTGCCAGCAGCCAAGCTAGCGGGTACACAGATACGCAGTATTTT.